The 20 T cell receptor beta chains below were found in one sample sequenced in a study of patients and donors after allogeneic stem cell transplantation. TCRdb called the RT-PCR reads again in MiXCR, with one record for every CDR3 protein. The sample lists hundreds of thousands of distinct CDR3 sequences; 16% were seen once. Sequenced input: blood, either unsorted or a sorted T cell fraction (not recorded which). The source of these receptors is a human donor who was either an allogeneic HSCT recipient or a stem cell or donor lymphocyte infusion donor (not recorded which). It is not recorded whose cells these are; they may come from a transplant donor.

The rearrangement joins TRBV29-1 to TRBJ1-6; 9 bases agree with TRBD1. V was pared by 7 bases and J by 7 bases, with 2 bases of the junction left unmatched. There are 12 residues in the CDR3. Germline loops: CDR1 SQVTM, CDR2 ANQGSEA. The CDR3 coding sequence is TGCAGCGCTGGGACAGGGAATTCACCCCTCCACTTT. As protein: CSAGTGNSPLHF.

This clonotype was detected ten times or more. This chain connects TRBV9 to TRBJ2-1; 7 bases align to TRBD1. Germline values: CDR1 SGDLS, CDR2 YYNGEE. V was clipped by 4 bases and J by 5 bases; unmatched bases: 9. This CDR3 region has 15 residues. The CDR3 DNA sequence: TGTGCCAGCAGCCCCCGGACAGGCCTAAACAATGAGCAGTTCTTC. Residues: CASSPRTGLNNEQFF.

This clonotype has just a few counts. The chain joins TRBV9 to TRBJ2-2, with D hard to call. In germline, CDR1 is SGDLS, CDR2 YYNGEE. CDR3 length equals 17 residues. Deletions cut 5 bases from V and 3 bases from J, with 20 bases between. The CDR3 sequence is CASSDPERNTHTGELFF. The CDR3 nucleotides read TGTGCCAGCAGTGATCCTGAGAGGAATACGCACACCGGGGAGCTGTTTTTT.

V is TRBV7-2 and J is TRBJ1-2; the D gene is possibly TRBD1 (6 bases). Germline CDR1 is SGHTA and CDR2 is FQGNSA. Trimming pared 0 bases from V and 4 bases from J, leaving 9 bases between. The CDR3 is 14 residues long. The CDR3 DNA reads as TGTGCCAGCAGCTTAGCGCGGACAGTCTATGGCTACACCTTC. Amino acid sequence: CASSLARTVYGYTF.

This chain links TRBV27 with TRBJ1-2, with D possibly being TRBD1 (5 bases). Germline lookup yields CDR1 MNHEY and CDR2 SMNVEV (reference sequence). The V end was cut by 2 bases, the J end by 8 bases, with 12 bases between. The CDR3 totals 13 residues. CDR3 DNA sequence: TGTGCCAGCAGTTTACACGGGGCTCGGGGCTACACCTTC. Protein product: CASSLHGARGYTF.

This clonotype was found a few times. The chain recombines TRBV3-1 with TRBJ2-1, with 12 bases aligning to TRBD2. V gave up 2 bases and J gave up 12 bases; unmatched junction bases: 8. In germline, CDR1 is LGHDT, CDR2 YNNKEL (reference sequence). The CDR3 covers 15 residues. The CDR3 region has the DNA TGTGCCAGCAGCCAATCCCTAGCGGGAGGGCGTAGGCAGTTCTTC. This translates into CASSQSLAGGRRQFF.

The rearrangement uses TRBV20-1 and TRBJ2-1, with a weak D call TRBD2 (5 bases). Germline lookup yields CDR1 DFQATT and CDR2 SNEGSKA (reference sequence). The CDR3 is 13 residues long. Trimming cost V 3 bases and J 11 bases, with 17 bases left between them. CDR3 sequence reads: CSASDRIGNQQFF. In nucleotides, the CDR3 is TGCAGTGCTAGCGACCGCATCGGGAACCAGCAGTTCTTC.

This clonotype was counted between two and nine times. The rearrangement joins TRBV27 to TRBJ1-5, with unresolved D. The CDR3 spans 13 residues. Trimming removed 8 bases at V and 1 base at J, with 9 bases between. Germline V lookup: CDR1 MNHEY, CDR2 SMNVEV (reference sequence). CDR3: CASGLPSNQPQHF. CDR3 DNA sequence: TGTGCCAGCGGGTTGCCGAGCAATCAGCCCCAGCATTTT.

V and J are TRBV7-8 and TRBJ2-1; a weak D match, TRBD1 (5 bases). The V end lost 1 base, the J end lost 3 bases, and 13 bases lay between the germline ends. Germline V gene sequence: CDR1 SGHVS, CDR2 FQNEAQ. The CDR3 is made up of 16 amino acids. The CDR3 nucleotides are TGTGCCAGCAGCTTAGGTTACAGGAATCTCTACAATGAGCAGTTCTTC. Its protein is CASSLGYRNLYNEQFF.

This clonotype was counted a few times. V and J are TRBV2 and TRBJ1-6; 7 bases align to TRBD1. Germline V gives CDR1 SNHLY, CDR2 FYNNEI. The junction had 9 bases not matched to a gene; V was cut back by 3 bases and J by 10 bases. The CDR3 runs 15 residues. CDR3 sequence: CASSEATGFESPLHF. CDR3 bases: TGTGCCAGCAGTGAGGCGACAGGGTTCGAGTCACCCCTCCACTTT. The whole variable domain, filled in from reference TRBV2 and TRBJ1-6, reads EPEVTQTPSHQVTQMGQEVILRCVPISNHLYFYWYRQILGQKVEFLVSFYNNEISEKSEIFDDQFSVERPDGSNFTLKIRSTKLEDSAMYFCASSEATGFESPLHFGNGTRLTVT.

This clonotype turned up a few times. The CDR3 spells CASSPRSPGLIGPDTQYF. CDR3 DNA sequence: TGTGCCAGCAGTCCACGGAGTCCGGGTCTCATAGGCCCAGATACGCAGTATTTT. The chain joins TRBV2 to TRBJ2-3; D unclear. The CDR3 has 18 amino acids. Germline values: CDR1 SNHLY, CDR2 FYNNEI. V lost 5 bases and J 4 bases, leaving 25 bases between the germline ends.

Only a few counts were recorded for this clonotype. The V and J genes are TRBV5-1 and TRBJ1-4; 9 nucleotides agree with TRBD1. Trimming took 7 bases from V and 5 from J; bases not matched to a gene: 12. CDR1 and CDR2 from the germline V gene are SGHRS and YFSETQ. The length of the CDR3 is 16 residues. The CDR3, as DNA: TGCGCCAGCTGCCCAGAACGAGGGACAGGGAATGAAAAACTGTTTTTT. This encodes CASCPERGTGNEKLFF.

The chain links TRBV6-1 to TRBJ2-7, with 11 positions matching TRBD2. After removal of 7 bases from V and 2 bases from J, the junction contained 7 bases not matched to a gene. This CDR3 is built from 15 residues. The germline V gene has CDR1 MNHNS and CDR2 SASEGT. The CDR3 DNA reads as TGTGCCAGCAAGAGACTAGCGGGACACCCCTACGAGCAGTACTTC. Amino acid sequence: CASKRLAGHPYEQYF.

The rearrangement joins TRBV30 to TRBJ1-1; the D gene is possibly TRBD1 (5 bases). The germline gives CDR1 GTSNPN, CDR2 SVGIG (reference sequence). This CDR3 is 12 amino acids long. V was shortened by 1 base and J by 7 bases, with 10 bases between the two germline ends. CDR3 DNA sequence: TGTGCCTGGAGTGGGCTGGGGCTTGAAGCTTTCTTT. Translation: CAWSGLGLEAFF.

This clonotype was seen ten or more times. This sequence joins TRBV10-3 and TRBJ1-1; unclear D gene. The CDR3 loop spans 12 amino acids. Trimming took 1 base from V and 7 from J, leaving 7 bases between them. CDR1 is ENHRY and CDR2 is SYGVKD in the germline V gene. The CDR3 is CAISELIGEAFF. In DNA, the CDR3 is TGTGCCATCAGTGAGTTAATCGGTGAAGCTTTCTTT.

The genes are TRBV7-9 and TRBJ1-2, with D perhaps matching TRBD1 (6 bases). The germline gives CDR1 SEHNR, CDR2 FQNEAQ (reference sequence). The CDR3 runs 14 residues. V was shortened by 5 bases and J by 1 base, with 11 bases between the two germline ends. The CDR3 bases are TGTGCCAGCAGCAAACAGGGCATTAACTATGGCTACACCTTC. The encoded protein is CASSKQGINYGYTF. The full variable domain, completed using reference TRBV7-9 and TRBJ1-2, is DTGVSQNPRHKITKRGQNVTFRCDPISEHNRLYWYRQTLGQGPEFLTYFQNEAQLEKSRLLSDRFSAERPKGSFSTLEIQRTEQGDSAMYLCASSKQGINYGYTFGSGTRLTVV.

The chain has TRBV12-3 or TRBV12-4 and TRBJ2-3; D is possibly TRBD2 (5 bases). The V end was cut by 6 bases, the J end by 1 base, with 14 bases between. The CDR3 spans 15 residues. CDR3 amino acids: CASRQTSTRTDTQYF. The CDR3 DNA sequence: TGTGCCAGCAGGCAAACTAGTACCCGCACAGATACGCAGTATTTT.

The chain joins TRBV20-1 to TRBJ2-5; 8 bases agree with TRBD2. The length of the CDR3 is 15 residues. J gave up 4 bases and V 6 bases, and 13 bases lay outside the gene matches. Germline V lookup: CDR1 DFQATT, CDR2 SNEGSKA (reference sequence). In nucleotides, the CDR3 is TGCAGTGCACACGATGTAGCGGGGAAAGGAGAGACCCAGTACTTC. It specifies CSAHDVAGKGETQYF.

The gene calls are TRBV6-1 and TRBJ2-5, with D possibly matching TRBD1 (5 bases). V was clipped by 8 bases and J by 2 bases, with 21 bases between them. Looked up from germline, CDR1 is MNHNS and CDR2 is SASEGT. This CDR3 has 16 amino acids. The DNA for the CDR3 is TGTGCCAGCCAGGGCCATCTTTCGGGCCTACAAGAGACCCAGTACTTC. Its protein product is CASQGHLSGLQETQYF.

The table lists this clonotype with many counts. The CDR3 loop is CASSPIAGLYNEQFF. CDR3 DNA sequence: TGTGCCAGCAGCCCAATAGCGGGGCTATACAATGAGCAGTTCTTC. The V and J genes are TRBV5-5 and TRBJ2-1; 8 positions match TRBD2. The V and J ends lost 4 bases and 4 bases, in that order; junction bases with no gene match: 7. The CDR3 has 15 residues. Germline V gene data show CDR1 as SGHKS and CDR2 as YYEKEE (reference sequence). Looking up the rest from reference TRBV5-5 and TRBJ2-1 gives the full variable domain: DAGVTQSPTHLIKTRGQQVTLRCSPISGHKSVSWYQQVLGQGPQFIFQYYEKEERGRGNFPDRFSARQFPNYSSELNVNALLLGDSALYLCASSPIAGLYNEQFFGPGTRLTVL.